The text below deals with one T cell receptor beta chain. There is no known antigen for this receptor. No base qualities exist here, and no much larger clone lies one base off it. This sample also contains other DNA sequences that code for the same CDR3. The data belong to a study of T cell repertoires in ileal Crohn's disease (dated by TCRdb to about 2019). Background on the whole study: At the time of surgery, around 35% of patients were active smokers, and the median duration of disease was 6.5 to 8.5 years. A Rutgeerts score higher than i0 was the definition used for endoscopic postoperative recurrence. About half of the patients received postoperative therapy: some 12 received thiopurines and 15 to 20 received anti-TNF agents. Running in parallel with the study was a multicentre cohort set up to find predictors of early endoscopic recurrence following ileocolonic resection. A total of roughly 170 mucosal samples from 57 patients were sequenced, collected from several sites on the surgical specimen and at postoperative endoscopy. TCR repertoire analysis was performed in about 59 Crohn's disease patients drawn from a prospective multicentre cohort. Every patient underwent surgery because of a complication, which was stricturing disease in around 60% and penetrating disease in about 40%. Points the paper makes about the study in general: Mucosal CD4 and CD8 T cells were sorted and sequenced only in a subgroup of patients, whose size was not stated. Compared with non-smokers, patients who were active smokers at surgery showed a significantly higher proportion of clonal expansions (approximately 28% vs 17%, p=0.02). Endoscopic recurrence was linked to a higher percentage of high-frequency clones at surgery, and recurrence occurred in every patient whose clonality exceeded 26.8% (18/57). Sorted CD8 T cells carried more high-frequency clones than CD4 T cells, suggesting mucosal expansions were mainly CD8.

Measured from the cysteine to the phenylalanine, the CDR3 is 12 residues long. The read is trimmed to its CDR3 DNA, 36 bases read in frame from base 1. V drops 5 bases and J drops 4 bases, leaving 8 bases in between. Via the germline V gene (reference sequence), CDR1 is LNHDA and CDR2 SQIVND. Around 500 nanograms of biopsy DNA per sample were submitted for commercial TCRB immunosequencing. Adaptive Biotechnology amplified the CDR3 regions from genomic DNA with a two-step multiplex PCR designed to control amplification bias. In the first PCR, primers covered every V and J gene segment, and in the second PCR, barcodes and Illumina adapters were added. An Illumina instrument was used to sequence the CDR3 libraries. As for the authors' bioinformatics: The analysis drew on both the pipelines supplied by the vendor and custom analysis of the raw data in R/Bioconductor running R version 3.3.0. Clonality, which ranges from 0 to 1, was calculated as the inverse of the normalised Shannon entropy across all productive clones. The repertoire share taken up by the top 100 clones defined high-frequency clones, and only clones that passed a 95% confidence test were kept. Repertoire diversity was measured with the Simpson index, and overlap between samples was measured with the Morisita-Horn index. As stored in TCRdb, this immuneACCESS dataset retains in-frame rearrangements with V and J assigned. A fraction of the clones does not appear; measured against another copy, unresolved V genes explain less than half of the discrepancy, and the remainder lacks a known reason. That table supplies the V and J calls and clone size; D and trimming were determined from the DNA. In this sample the table shows around 14,000 clones, over 65% of which occur a single time. The top ten constitute approximately 4.7% of the sample.

Eligible patients were adults with ileal or ileocolonic Crohn's disease who had an indication for ileocolonic resection. Whole ileal mucosal biopsies were kept frozen at -80 degrees C prior to DNA extraction. Genomic DNA was isolated from frozen whole biopsies using a TRizol-based method, and the DNA was quantified with a NanoDrop 2000 spectrophotometer. This TCR derives from an adult with Crohn's disease. The chain is made from TRBV19 and TRBJ1-2, with the D gene too uncertain to name. Sequencing was carried out using ileal tissue. The CDR3 protein is CASSLRSYGYTF. The DNA sequence reads TGTGCCAGTAGTTTGCGATCCTATGGCTACACCTTC.